The 26 T cell receptor beta chains presented below share a single source sample, sequenced in a study of early T cells in non-severe SARS-CoV-2 infection. TCRdb re-called the 5' RACE reads through MiXCR, storing one row per CDR3 protein. The table records under 35,000 distinct CDR3 sequences, 4.5% to 6% of them present only once. The sample consisted of whole blood. These receptors all come from an adult who was a healthcare worker with PCR-confirmed SARS-CoV-2 infection or an uninfected control (not recorded which).

This clonotype was detected ten times or more. V gene TRBV19 combines with J gene TRBJ1-5; D gene unclear. CDR3 size: 15 residues. Trimming removed 8 bases at V and 2 bases at J, with 16 bases between. Germline CDR1 LNHDA, CDR2 SQIVND (reference sequence). In DNA form, the CDR3 reads TGTGCCAGTTCCTCAGGCAGTGCGGGCAATCAGCCCCAGCATTTT. As protein: CASSSGSAGNQPQHF.

This clonotype showed up many times. V gene TRBV3-1 combines with J gene TRBJ2-5; D is possibly TRBD2 (5 bases). V lost 0 bases to trimming and J lost 5 bases, with 16 bases between them. Germline values: CDR1 LGHDT, CDR2 YNNKEL (reference sequence). The CDR3 extends over 16 amino acids. The CDR3 is CASSQDQAAPGETQYF. Written as DNA, the CDR3 is TGTGCCAGCAGCCAAGATCAAGCGGCGCCTGGGGAGACCCAGTACTTC.

The chain uses TRBV11-2 and TRBJ2-1; D possibly corresponds to TRBD1 (5 bases). Trimming cost V 4 bases and J 5 bases, with 12 bases left between them. This CDR3 has 14 residues. CDR1 is SGHAT, CDR2 FQNNGV, per germline. The CDR3 protein is CASSSGRGDNEQFF. The CDR3 DNA reads as TGTGCCAGCAGCTCAGGAAGGGGCGACAATGAGCAGTTCTTC.

This clonotype was seen ten or more times. The chain uses TRBV2 and TRBJ1-1; TRBD1 matches 10 bases. Germline lookup yields CDR1 SNHLY and CDR2 FYNNEI. This CDR3 contains 16 residues. V shed 5 bases, J shed 3 bases, and the junction held 9 bases outside the gene matches. CDR3 sequence reads: CASSSTGGQFYTEAFF. The CDR3 nucleotides read TGTGCCAGCAGTTCGACAGGGGGCCAATTCTACACTGAAGCTTTCTTT.

This chain links TRBV19 with TRBJ2-7; 9 bases agree with TRBD1. The CDR3 length is 15 residues. Per germline, CDR1 LNHDA and CDR2 SQIVND (reference sequence). The junction had 3 bases not matched to a gene; V was cut back by 1 base and J by 2 bases. The CDR3 nucleotides are TGTGCCAGTAGTATAGGCGGGACAGGGACCTACGAGCAGTACTTC. It is translated as CASSIGGTGTYEQYF. Combining the CDR3 with reference TRBV19 and TRBJ2-7 gives the whole variable domain DGGITQSPKYLFRKEGQNVTLSCEQNLNHDAMYWYRQDPGQGLRLIYYSQIVNDFQKGDIAEGYSVSREKKESFPLTVTSAQKNPTAFYLCASSIGGTGTYEQYFGPGTRLTVT.

This clonotype was counted only a few times. The chain has TRBV20-1 and TRBJ2-2; 8 bases are a match to TRBD2. The germline gives CDR1 DFQATT, CDR2 SNEGSKA (reference sequence). The CDR3 extends over 14 amino acids. Trimming cost V 3 bases and J 6 bases; bases outside gene matches: 6. The CDR3 nucleotides read TGCAGTGCTAGCGGGGGGGCCGCCTCCGGGGAGCTGTTTTTT. As protein: CSASGGAASGELFF.

This clonotype was detected only a few times. The chain recombines TRBV29-1 with TRBJ2-3; no clear D gene. Trimming removed 3 bases at V and 3 bases at J, with 7 bases between. CDR1 is SQVTM, CDR2 ANQGSEA, per germline. The CDR3 extends over 12 amino acids. The CDR3 protein is CSVDYQTDTQYF. The CDR3 region has the DNA TGCAGCGTTGATTACCAGACAGATACGCAGTATTTT.

The V and J genes are TRBV18 and TRBJ2-2, with TRBD1 as a possible D gene (6 bases). V gave up 2 bases and J gave up 4 bases, with 17 bases separating them. The CDR3 is 17 residues long. CDR1 KGHSH and CDR2 LQKENI come from the germline V gene. DNA of the CDR3: TGTGCCAGCTCACCATCTACGACTCCCAGGGGCACCGGGGAGCTGTTTTTT. This encodes CASSPSTTPRGTGELFF. Looking up the rest from reference TRBV18 and TRBJ2-2 gives the full variable domain: NAGVMQNPRHLVRRRGQEARLRCSPMKGHSHVYWYRQLPEEGLKFMVYLQKENIIDESGMPKERFSAEFPKEGPSILRIQQVVRGDSAAYFCASSPSTTPRGTGELFFGEGSRLTVL.

V is TRBV9 and J is TRBJ2-1; weak D call: TRBD2 (5 bases). CDR1 is SGDLS and CDR2 is YYNGEE in the germline V gene. The CDR3 extends over 15 amino acids. With 1 base removed from V and 4 bases from J, the gap between germline ends came to 12 bases. The CDR3 bases are TGTGCCAGCAGCGTAAGTACGGGGAAATACAATGAGCAGTTCTTC. It specifies CASSVSTGKYNEQFF. The full variable domain, with the rest looked up from reference TRBV9 and TRBJ2-1, is DSGVTQTPKHLITATGQRVTLRCSPRSGDLSVYWYQQSLDQGLQFLIQYYNGEERAKGNILERFSAQQFPDLHSELNLSSLELGDSALYFCASSVSTGKYNEQFFGPGTRLTVL.

A few counts support this clonotype. The rearrangement links TRBV12-3 or TRBV12-4 to TRBJ2-5, with D perhaps TRBD2 (6 bases). V was clipped by 4 bases and J by 2 bases, with 17 bases between them. CDR3 length: 16 amino acids. Here the CDR3 DNA reads TGTGCCAGCAGTTCCGAACGGAGGGCTGATCAAGAGACCCAGTACTTC. Translation: CASSSERRADQETQYF.

This clonotype occurred many times. Here the CDR3 reads CASSGQAINTEAFF. Here the CDR3 DNA reads TGTGCCAGCAGCGGACAGGCGATAAACACTGAAGCTTTCTTT. V is TRBV5-5 and J is TRBJ1-1; 7 nucleotides align to TRBD1. This CDR3 has 14 residues. The V and J ends lost 4 bases and 2 bases, in that order; junction bases with no gene match: 5. The V gene's germline CDR1 is SGHKS and CDR2 YYEKEE (reference sequence).

A few counts support this clonotype. The chain uses TRBV12-3 or TRBV12-4 and TRBJ2-1, with D perhaps TRBD2 (6 bases). This CDR3 has 14 residues. The V gene lost 10 bases and the J gene lost 0 bases, with 13 bases spanning the gap. The CDR3 bases are TGTGCCATCACCCCCGGGGGCTCCTACAATGAGCAGTTCTTC. Its protein product is CAITPGGSYNEQFF.

This clonotype was recorded at least ten times. The chain combines TRBV10-3 with TRBJ2-3, with 11 bases that match TRBD2. Germline V gene lookup returns CDR1 ENHRY and CDR2 SYGVKD. This CDR3 region has 13 residues. After removal of 10 bases from V and 3 bases from J, the junction contained 3 bases not matched to a gene. The CDR3 loop is CATRLAGTDTQYF. DNA of the CDR3: TGTGCCACCAGACTAGCGGGGACAGATACGCAGTATTTT.

This clonotype was detected only a few times. The chain employs TRBV5-1 and TRBJ2-3; 12 positions agree with TRBD2. V lost 4 bases to trimming and J lost 5 bases; unmatched junction nucleotides: 8. The V gene's germline CDR1 is SGHRS and CDR2 YFSETQ. This CDR3 region has 16 residues. CDR3 bases: TGCGCCAGCAGCGCCAGGACTAGCGGGGAAGGAGATACGCAGTATTTT. Translating gives CASSARTSGEGDTQYF.

V and J are TRBV2 and TRBJ2-7, with D possibly matching TRBD2 (6 bases). V was shortened by 6 bases and J by 0 bases, with 15 bases between the two germline ends. In germline, CDR1 is SNHLY, CDR2 FYNNEI. This CDR3 comprises 15 residues. Here the CDR3 reads CASSASGLVSYEQYF. For the CDR3, the DNA is TGTGCCAGCAGCGCGTCGGGACTGGTCTCCTACGAGCAGTACTTC.

As to this clonotype: An end of the junction differs from the germline gene, which may be a read error. This chain joins TRBV7-7 and TRBJ2-7; TRBD2 might be the D (5 bases). The CDR3 is 12 residues long. Germline V gene data show CDR1 as SSHAT and CDR2 as FNYEAQ (reference sequence). In DNA form, the CDR3 reads TGTGCTAGCAGCCCCTCCGGAGGCGAGCAGTACTTC. It translates to CASSPSGGEQYF.

This chain joins TRBV6-6 and TRBJ2-7; D is perhaps TRBD2 (5 bases). V was clipped by 7 bases and J by 1 base, with 11 bases between them. Germline values: CDR1 MNHNY, CDR2 SVGAGI (reference sequence). The CDR3 contains 13 residues. In DNA form, the CDR3 reads TGTGCCAGCACCCAACTAGAGTCCTACGAGCAGTACTTC. The encoded protein is CASTQLESYEQYF.

This clonotype came up many times. CDR3 bases: TGTGCCAGCATTACTCTGGACAGGTTTAACTATGGCTACACCTTC. Its protein product is CASITLDRFNYGYTF. The J gene is TRBJ1-2, the V gene TRBV6-6; 7 nucleotides agree with TRBD1. Per germline, CDR1 MNHNY and CDR2 SVGAGI (reference sequence). The CDR3 length is 15 residues. Trimming at V came to 7 bases and at J to 1 base, leaving 9 bases not matched to a gene.

This clonotype was detected many times. The chain combines TRBV3-1 with TRBJ1-1; D perhaps matches TRBD1 (6 bases). V lost 2 bases and J 3 bases, leaving 22 bases between the germline ends. CDR1 is LGHDT and CDR2 is YNNKEL in the germline V gene (reference sequence). The CDR3 spans 18 residues. CDR3 coding DNA: TGTGCCAGCAGCCAAAGGGGTGGGGGCGCGCCAGTGGACACTGAAGCTTTCTTT. Amino acid sequence: CASSQRGGGAPVDTEAFF.

This clonotype was observed a handful of times. J is TRBJ2-5 and V is TRBV13; D remains unclear. CDR1 and CDR2 (germline): PRHDT, FYEKMQ (reference sequence). This CDR3 is built from 13 residues. Trimming shortened V by 5 bases and J by 1 base, and 8 bases separated the two germline ends. This CDR3 reads CASSRWGQETQYF. CDR3 sequence (DNA): TGTGCCAGCAGCCGGTGGGGCCAAGAGACCCAGTACTTC.

V and J are TRBV6-1 and TRBJ1-2; D call uncertain. Germline assignment: CDR1 MNHNS and CDR2 SASEGT. V dropped 6 bases and J dropped 2 bases, with 16 bases sitting between them. The CDR3 spans 15 residues. The CDR3 nucleotides are TGTGCCAGCAGCACTTATAGACGGGCAAACTATGGCTACACCTTC. Protein product: CASSTYRRANYGYTF.

The V call is TRBV19, the J call TRBJ2-7; no definite D call. V was clipped by 6 bases and J by 6 bases, with 15 bases between them. The CDR3 extends over 13 amino acids. Germline values: CDR1 LNHDA, CDR2 SQIVND (reference sequence). The CDR3 region has the DNA TGTGCCAGTAGCCCAGGACCCCGAGTCGAGCAGTACTTC. It yields the protein CASSPGPRVEQYF.

There are a few counts of this clonotype. The chain employs TRBV11-2 and TRBJ2-7; the D is unclear. Looked up from germline, CDR1 is SGHAT and CDR2 is FQNNGV. This CDR3 has 12 residues. V shed 3 bases and J shed 6 bases, with 9 bases lying between them. CDR3 sequence (DNA): TGTGCCAGCAGCTTGCGAGGCAGCGAGCAGTACTTC. It encodes CASSLRGSEQYF.

In this sample, this clonotype turned up a few times. This sequence joins TRBV12-3 or TRBV12-4 and TRBJ1-2, with 8 bases aligning to TRBD1. The CDR3 is made up of 14 amino acids. With 4 bases clipped from V and 8 bases from J, the junction kept 9 bases outside the gene matches. The CDR3 sequence: CASSSLQGAGGYTF. CDR3 nucleotides: TGTGCCAGCAGTTCCCTGCAGGGGGCTGGAGGCTACACCTTC.

This clonotype was detected many times. The chain joins TRBV12-5 to TRBJ1-1, with TRBD1 as a possible D gene (6 bases). V lost 6 bases and J lost 5, with 13 bases in between. Germline lookup yields CDR1 LGHNT and CDR2 FRNRAP. CDR3 length: 13 residues. The CDR3 loop is CASGTSGVTEAFF. The CDR3 bases are TGTGCTAGTGGGACCTCAGGGGTTACTGAAGCTTTCTTT.

This clonotype was counted many times. The rearrangement joins TRBV6-6 to TRBJ2-7, with 12 bases aligning to TRBD1. The V gene end was trimmed by 6 bases and the J gene end by 4 bases; junction bases not matched to a gene: 13. CDR1 MNHNY and CDR2 SVGAGI come from the germline V gene (reference sequence). The CDR3 runs 17 residues. The CDR3 region is CASRRQGTGGSSYEQYF. In nucleotides, the CDR3 is TGTGCCAGCAGACGCCAAGGGACAGGGGGCTCTTCTTACGAGCAGTACTTC.